This entry features one T cell receptor (beta chain) sequence. This entry is derived from a study of technical replicates of blood from a few donors. V gave up 1 base and J gave up 1 base, with 10 bases separating them. The CDR3 has 15 amino acids. CDR1 is MGHRA and CDR2 is YSYEKL in the germline V gene. The repertoire was sequenced with immunoSEQ multiplex PCR; TCRdb's copy has only in-frame clones and lacks some. The sample consists of 64,000 or so clones, roughly 96% of them appearing once. Sequences were obtained from T cells isolated from PBMCs. The rearrangement uses TRBV4-1 and TRBJ1-1; D remains unclear. This TCR derives from a human donor in good health. CDR3 coding DNA: TGCGCCAGCAGCCAAGTTTACCCGAGGAACACTGAAGCTTTCTTT. Translated: CASSQVYPRNTEAFF.